The source of this TCR beta chain is a study of OX40 agonist ivuxolimab in advanced cancers. This CDR3 has 19 residues. Looked up from germline, CDR1 is SGHNT and CDR2 is YYREEE (reference sequence). Trimming stripped 0 bases from V and 0 bases from J, with 19 bases between. The protocol was immunoSEQ multiplex PCR, while the TCRdb copy is restricted to in-frame clones and leaves out a portion. The data contain around 85,000 clones, more than 80% of them singletons. Peripheral blood came from all dose cohorts at three timepoints. The V call is TRBV5-4, the J call TRBJ1-5; D gene unclear. The specimen was CD4+ or CD8+ T cells sorted from blood, collected in a trial of the OX40 agonist ivuxolimab. This receptor was taken from an adult with an advanced solid tumor such as melanoma, head and neck, liver or kidney cancer. CDR3 in DNA: TGTGCCAGCAGCTTGGAGGTCGAAAGGAGCAGGTATAGCAATCAGCCCCAGCATTTT. Translating it yields CASSLEVERSRYSNQPQHF.